A single sample gave rise to the 14 T cell receptor beta chains below, sequenced in a study of T cells after yellow fever vaccination. TCRdb re-analysed the 5' RACE reads in MiXCR, keeping a single row per CDR3 protein. This table has under 40,000 distinct CDR3 sequences, more than 6.5% appearing once. The specimen was PBMCs, either bulk or a sorted T-cell subset (CD4+, CD8+, memory, or dextramer-sorted; not recorded which), collected on the day of the first yellow fever vaccination. These receptors all stem from a man between 18 and 35 years old who received the YFV17D yellow fever vaccine.

The table lists this clonotype with many counts. The chain joins TRBV9 to TRBJ1-6; 7 nucleotides line up with TRBD1. The CDR3 contains 16 residues. Looked up from germline, CDR1 is SGDLS and CDR2 is YYNGEE. The ends lost 4 bases at V and 7 bases at J; junction bases unmatched: 11. Here the CDR3 DNA reads TGTGCCAGCAGCCCTCGAGGGGGCGGGTTAAATTCACCCCTCCACTTT. Residues: CASSPRGGGLNSPLHF.

The V call is TRBV30, the J call TRBJ2-7; D may be TRBD1 or TRBD2 (5 bases each). The CDR3 has 12 amino acids. CDR1 and CDR2 (germline): GTSNPN, SVGIG (reference sequence). CDR3 in DNA: TGTGCTGCCATTGGGGGACCCTACGAGCAGTACTTC. It yields the protein CAAIGGPYEQYF.

This clonotype came up many times. CDR3 sequence: CASSLQGSGYTF. For the CDR3, the DNA is TGTGCCAGCAGCTTACAGGGAAGTGGCTACACCTTC. This chain uses TRBV7-9 with TRBJ1-2; a possible D gene is TRBD1 (5 bases). The CDR3 consists of 12 residues. The V end lost 2 bases, the J end lost 7 bases, and 8 bases lay between the germline ends. The germline V gene has CDR1 SEHNR and CDR2 FQNEAQ (reference sequence). Variable domain in full (rest from reference TRBV7-9 and TRBJ1-2): DTGVSQNPRHKITKRGQNVTFRCDPISEHNRLYWYRQTLGQGPEFLTYFQNEAQLEKSRLLSDRFSAERPKGSFSTLEIQRTEQGDSAMYLCASSLQGSGYTFGSGTRLTVV.

This clonotype was counted many times. The chain recombines TRBV28 with TRBJ2-5; D might be TRBD1 (6 bases). The germline V gene has CDR1 MDHEN and CDR2 SYDVKM. The CDR3 loop spans 13 amino acids. Trimming pared 8 bases from V and 1 base from J, leaving 11 bases between. CDR3 bases: TGTGCCAGCGTCAGGGGAATCCAAGAGACCCAGTACTTC. The encoded protein is CASVRGIQETQYF.

This clonotype was seen at least ten times. The J gene is TRBJ2-1, the V gene TRBV6-5, with D possibly matching TRBD2 (6 bases). CDR1 MNHEY and CDR2 SVGAGI come from the germline V gene. The ends were cut back, 2 bases at V and 7 bases at J, with 15 bases in the middle. CDR3 length: 15 amino acids. CDR3 sequence reads: CASSYRGTTGNEQFF. Written as DNA, the CDR3 is TGTGCCAGCAGTTACCGGGGGACCACGGGGAATGAGCAGTTCTTC.

The table lists this clonotype with many counts. The V and J genes are TRBV28 and TRBJ1-5; no clear D gene. The CDR3 length is 15 residues. The germline gives CDR1 MDHEN, CDR2 SYDVKM. Trimming took off 6 bases at V and 1 base at J, with 13 bases between the two ends. The CDR3 nucleotides read TGTGCCAGCAGCCACGCCGGGCCCAGCAATCAGCCCCAGCATTTT. Its translation is CASSHAGPSNQPQHF. The full variable domain, completed using reference TRBV28 and TRBJ1-5, is DVKVTQSSRYLVKRTGEKVFLECVQDMDHENMFWYRQDPGLGLRLIYFSYDVKMKEKGDIPEGYSVSREKKERFSLILESASTNQTSMYLCASSHAGPSNQPQHFGDGTRLSIL.

Relative to its sample, this clonotype is medium-sized. This chain links TRBV12-5 with TRBJ2-6; D remains unclear. V lost 1 base to trimming and J lost 0 bases, with 4 bases between them. The germline gives CDR1 LGHNT, CDR2 FRNRAP. This CDR3 contains 15 residues. The CDR3 loop is CASGLGHSGANVLTF. The CDR3 DNA reads as TGTGCTAGTGGTTTGGGACACTCTGGGGCCAACGTCCTGACTTTC.

CDR3 coding DNA: TGTGCCAGCAGTTACGACGTGCGGGGCCTCTCTGGAAACACCATATATTTT. Its protein is CASSYDVRGLSGNTIYF. The chain links TRBV6-5 to TRBJ1-3; the D gene is possibly TRBD1 (5 bases). The CDR3 totals 17 residues. Germline CDR1 and CDR2: MNHEY and SVGAGI. Deletions cut 2 bases from V and 0 bases from J, with 14 bases between.

In this sample, this clonotype turned up many times. The chain couples TRBV12-3 or TRBV12-4 to TRBJ1-5; D remains ambiguous. The CDR3 extends over 13 amino acids. V shed 6 bases and J shed 9 bases, with 15 bases lying between them. CDR3 in DNA: TGTGCCAGCAGATCACCGGGCCGTGGGCCCCAGCATTTT. It codes for CASRSPGRGPQHF.

Concerning this clonotype itself: A much larger clone differs by one base, so this may be a read error. The chain is built from TRBV27 and TRBJ2-5, with a tentative D call TRBD2 (6 bases). V lost 2 bases and J lost 5, with 9 bases in between. The germline V gene encodes CDR1 MNHEY and CDR2 SMNVEV (reference sequence). The CDR3 is made up of 13 amino acids. CDR3 residues: CASSLLGGETQYF. CDR3 bases: TGTGCCAGCAGTTTACTCGGAGGGGAGACCCAGTACTTC.

At least ten counts were recorded for this clonotype. The genes are TRBV4-3 and TRBJ2-1; D is undetermined. V was clipped by 3 bases and J by 8 bases, with 14 bases between them. The germline gives CDR1 LGHNA, CDR2 YSLEER. The CDR3 has 14 residues. CDR3 loop: CASSQRPGWYEQFF. The CDR3 DNA reads as TGCGCCAGCAGCCAGAGGCCCGGGTGGTATGAGCAGTTCTTC.

In this sample, this clonotype turned up many times. The chain recombines TRBV20-1 with TRBJ2-1; 8 nucleotides line up with TRBD1. After removal of 5 bases from V and 3 bases from J, the junction contained 9 bases not matched to a gene. Germline V gene lookup returns CDR1 DFQATT and CDR2 SNEGSKA (reference sequence). CDR3 size: 15 residues. The CDR3 region has the DNA TGCAGTGCTCCCCGGACAGGGACTTTCTACAATGAGCAGTTCTTC. Translated: CSAPRTGTFYNEQFF.

This clonotype was counted at least ten times. This rearrangement joins TRBV27 to TRBJ2-2; 9 positions match TRBD1. The germline CDR1 and CDR2 sequences are MNHEY and SMNVEV (reference sequence). The CDR3 totals 14 residues. V gave up 7 bases and J gave up 5 bases; unmatched junction bases: 5. The CDR3 DNA reads TGTGCCAGCAACCGACAGGGGGAAACCGGGGAGCTGTTTTTT. The encoded protein is CASNRQGETGELFF.

J is TRBJ2-1 and V is TRBV11-1; D might be TRBD1 (6 bases). Trimming shortened V by 5 bases and J by 3 bases, and 11 bases separated the two germline ends. The CDR3 totals 14 residues. Germline V lookup: CDR1 SGHAT, CDR2 FQDESV (reference sequence). CDR3 in amino acids: CASSPNRDYNEQFF. The CDR3 region has the DNA TGTGCCAGCAGCCCAAACAGGGACTACAATGAGCAGTTCTTC.